The TCR beta chain under discussion was sequenced for a study of T cell responses to AZD1222 COVID-19 vaccine. J gave up 2 bases and V 4 bases, and 3 bases lay outside the gene matches. CDR1 and CDR2 (germline): KGHDR, SFDVKD. This CDR3 region has 14 residues. The study, taken as a whole, reports: Among the donors, most were white British and more were female, and clonal diversity was possibly underestimated. After two AZD1222 doses, spike-specific TCR breadth and depth rose versus day 0.

A remark on this clone: Antigen specificity is unknown.

Generated by immunoSEQ multiplex PCR, the TCRdb table keeps only in-frame clones and is missing some. This table has about 72,000 clones, around 86% appearing once. The receptor's source is an adult in good health. The J gene is TRBJ2-5, the V gene TRBV24-1; TRBD2 agrees at 7 bases. The input for sequencing was peripheral blood, taken on day 0 of AZD1222 vaccination. For the CDR3, the DNA is TGTGCCACCAGTGACTTTAGCGGGCAAGAGACCCAGTACTTC. Translation gives CATSDFSGQETQYF.